The clone carrying this T cell receptor beta chain occurred a few times. Its antigen is still unknown. The record originates from a study of T cells in Graves' hyperthyroidism and ophthalmopathy. The study, taken as a whole, reports: Model-based prediction identified ophthalmopathy a median around 6.5 months prior to its onset. Separating ophthalmopathy from stable hyperthyroidism was achieved by a 13 V-J model.

Uncontrolled infection, other autoimmune disease, pregnancy or lactation excluded patients. Every diagnosis used clinical symptoms, serum thyroxine and TRAb, thyroid ultrasound and orbital computed tomography. RNA transcripts served as the template for amplifying TCR beta CDR3 regions. Initially, a first-round RT-PCR of the TCR CDR3 employed the HTBI primer set. Each CDR3 protein is one row after TCRdb ran MiXCR on the multiplex PCR reads. The sample holds over 500,000 distinct CDR3 sequences; about 15% are singletons and the top ten take approximately 32%. There are 17 residues in the CDR3. CDR1 and CDR2 from the germline V gene are SGHTA and FQGNSA. Trimming at V came to 5 bases and at J to 2 bases, leaving 8 bases not matched to a gene.

The chain uses TRBV7-2 and TRBJ2-3; the match to TRBD2 covers 12 bases. Sequenced material: blood. The sequence derives from a woman aged 25 to 39 with Graves' ophthalmopathy. CDR3: CASSPRLAGGYTDTQYF. The CDR3 DNA is TGTGCCAGCAGCCCCCGGCTAGCGGGAGGGTACACAGATACGCAGTATTTT.